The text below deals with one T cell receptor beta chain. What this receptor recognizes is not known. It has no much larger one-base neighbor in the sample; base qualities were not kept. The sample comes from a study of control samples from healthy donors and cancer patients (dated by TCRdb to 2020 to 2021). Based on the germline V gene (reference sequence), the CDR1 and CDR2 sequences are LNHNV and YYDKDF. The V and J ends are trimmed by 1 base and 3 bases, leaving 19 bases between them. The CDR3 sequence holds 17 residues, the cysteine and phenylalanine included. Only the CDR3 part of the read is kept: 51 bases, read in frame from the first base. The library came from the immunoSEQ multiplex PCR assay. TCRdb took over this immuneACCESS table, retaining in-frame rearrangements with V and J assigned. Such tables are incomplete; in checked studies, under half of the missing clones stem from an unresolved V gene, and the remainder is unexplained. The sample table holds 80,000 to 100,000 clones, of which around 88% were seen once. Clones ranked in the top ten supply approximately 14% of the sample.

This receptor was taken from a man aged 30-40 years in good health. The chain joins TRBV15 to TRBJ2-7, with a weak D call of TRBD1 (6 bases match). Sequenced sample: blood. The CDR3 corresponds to CATSRGARAGELYEQYF. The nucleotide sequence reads TGTGCCACCAGCAGAGGGGCGCGGGCAGGGGAACTCTACGAGCAGTACTTC.